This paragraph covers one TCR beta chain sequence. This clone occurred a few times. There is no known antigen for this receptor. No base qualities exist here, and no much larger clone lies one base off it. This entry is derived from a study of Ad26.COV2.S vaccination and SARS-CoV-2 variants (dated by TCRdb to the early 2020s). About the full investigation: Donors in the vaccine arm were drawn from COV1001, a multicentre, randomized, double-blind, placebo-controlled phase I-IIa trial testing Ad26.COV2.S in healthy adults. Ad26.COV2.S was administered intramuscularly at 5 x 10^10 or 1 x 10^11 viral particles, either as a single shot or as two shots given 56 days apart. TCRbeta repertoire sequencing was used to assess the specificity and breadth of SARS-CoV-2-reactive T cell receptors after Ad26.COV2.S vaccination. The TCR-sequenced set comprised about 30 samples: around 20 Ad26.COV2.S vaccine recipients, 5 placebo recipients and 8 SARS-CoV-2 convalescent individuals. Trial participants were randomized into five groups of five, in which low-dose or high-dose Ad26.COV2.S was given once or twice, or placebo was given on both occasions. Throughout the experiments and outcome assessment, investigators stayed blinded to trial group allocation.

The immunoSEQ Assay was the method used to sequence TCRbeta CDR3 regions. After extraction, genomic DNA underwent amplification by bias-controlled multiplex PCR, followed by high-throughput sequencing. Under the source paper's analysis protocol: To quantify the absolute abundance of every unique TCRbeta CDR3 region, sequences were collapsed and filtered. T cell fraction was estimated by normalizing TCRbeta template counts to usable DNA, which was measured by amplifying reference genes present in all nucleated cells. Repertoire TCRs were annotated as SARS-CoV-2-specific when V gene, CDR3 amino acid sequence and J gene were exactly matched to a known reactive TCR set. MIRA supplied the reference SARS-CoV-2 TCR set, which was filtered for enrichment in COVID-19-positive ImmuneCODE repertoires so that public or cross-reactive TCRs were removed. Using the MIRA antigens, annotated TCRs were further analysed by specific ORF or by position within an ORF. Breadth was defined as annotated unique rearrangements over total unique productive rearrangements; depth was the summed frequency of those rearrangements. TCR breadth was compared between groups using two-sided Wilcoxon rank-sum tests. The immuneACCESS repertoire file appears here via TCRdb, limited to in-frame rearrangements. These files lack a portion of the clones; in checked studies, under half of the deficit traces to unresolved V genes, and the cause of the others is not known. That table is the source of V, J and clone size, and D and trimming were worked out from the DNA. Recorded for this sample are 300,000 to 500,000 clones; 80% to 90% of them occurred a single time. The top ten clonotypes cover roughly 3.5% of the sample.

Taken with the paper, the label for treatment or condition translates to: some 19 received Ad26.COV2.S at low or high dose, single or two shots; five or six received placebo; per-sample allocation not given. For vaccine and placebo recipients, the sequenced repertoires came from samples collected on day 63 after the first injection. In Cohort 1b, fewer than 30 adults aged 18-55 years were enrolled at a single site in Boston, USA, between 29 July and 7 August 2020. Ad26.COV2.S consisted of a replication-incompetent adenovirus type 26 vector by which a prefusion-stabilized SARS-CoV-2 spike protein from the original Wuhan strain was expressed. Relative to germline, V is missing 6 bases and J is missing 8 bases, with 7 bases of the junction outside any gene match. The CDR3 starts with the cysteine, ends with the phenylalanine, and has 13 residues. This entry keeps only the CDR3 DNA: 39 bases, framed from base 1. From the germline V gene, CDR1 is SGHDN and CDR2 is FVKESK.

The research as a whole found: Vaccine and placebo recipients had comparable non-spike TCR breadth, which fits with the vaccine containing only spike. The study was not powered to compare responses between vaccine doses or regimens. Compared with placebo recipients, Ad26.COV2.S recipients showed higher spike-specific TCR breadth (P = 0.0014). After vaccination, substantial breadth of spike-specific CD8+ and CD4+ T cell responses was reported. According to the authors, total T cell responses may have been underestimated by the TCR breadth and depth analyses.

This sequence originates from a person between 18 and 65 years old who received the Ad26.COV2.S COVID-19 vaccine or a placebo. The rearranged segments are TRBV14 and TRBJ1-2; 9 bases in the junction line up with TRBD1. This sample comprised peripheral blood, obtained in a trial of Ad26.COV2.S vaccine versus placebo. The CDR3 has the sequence CASSPGTGFGYTF. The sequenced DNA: TGTGCCAGCAGTCCCGGGACAGGGTTCGGCTACACCTTC.